This T cell receptor beta chain was found in a study of early T cells in non-severe SARS-CoV-2 infection. The overall study: Unsorted whole blood bulk RNA was sequenced, with unpaired chains.

Unique molecular identifier tags were affixed to discrete cDNA molecules. From the 5' RACE reads, TCRdb called clonotypes with MiXCR, one entry per CDR3 protein. The table records roughly 50,000 distinct CDR3 sequences, roughly 6.1% of them present only once. General observations from the study: VDJdb matching, biased toward anti-spike CD8 responses, missed private and CD4 specificities.

Trimming removed 1 base from V and 0 bases from J, with 19 bases in between. The CDR3 runs to 19 residues. Germline V gene sequence: CDR1 SGHRS, CDR2 YFSETQ. This clonotype was found many times. Its antigen is currently unknown. The chain joins TRBV5-1 to TRBJ2-2; tentative D call: TRBD2 (5 bases). The sequencing here drew on whole blood, taken at baseline. The TCR originated in an adult who was a healthcare worker with PCR-confirmed SARS-CoV-2 infection or an uninfected control (not recorded which). Here the CDR3 DNA reads TGCGCCAGCAGCTTGCAGGAGCGGAGTGACTTCGCGAACACCGGGGAGCTGTTTTTT. Its protein product is CASSLQERSDFANTGELFF.